The 4 T cell receptor beta chains reported below all come from one sample, sequenced in a study of shared clonotypes between healthy human individuals. The repertoire was sequenced with immunoSEQ multiplex PCR; TCRdb's copy has only in-frame clones and lacks some. The data contain fewer than 500,000 clones, 60% to 80% of them singletons. Sequencing used PBMCs. Source of these receptors: a woman between 35 and 50 years old in good health. Some clones in this sample may be carry-over from other donors' samples.

The chain uses TRBV28 and TRBJ1-1, with 7 positions matching TRBD1. Germline CDR1 reads MDHEN; CDR2 reads SYDVKM. The trim removed 6 bases at V and 1 base at J, leaving 11 bases unmatched. The CDR3 extends over 16 amino acids. CDR3 sequence reads: CASRPPTGPGNTEAFF. The CDR3 region has the DNA TGTGCCAGCAGGCCCCCGACAGGGCCTGGGAACACTGAAGCTTTCTTT. Filled out from reference TRBV28 and TRBJ1-1, the complete variable domain reads DVKVTQSSRYLVKRTGEKVFLECVQDMDHENMFWYRQDPGLGLRLIYFSYDVKMKEKGDIPEGYSVSREKKERFSLILESASTNQTSMYLCASRPPTGPGNTEAFFGQGTRLTVV.

This chain connects TRBV5-1 to TRBJ1-4; D might be TRBD1 (5 bases). The length of the CDR3 is 15 residues. The V gene's germline CDR1 is SGHRS and CDR2 YFSETQ. Trimming stripped 0 bases from V and 2 bases from J, with 8 bases between. The CDR3 sequence: CASSLAGTTNEKLFF. CDR3 coding DNA: TGCGCCAGCAGCTTGGCAGGGACCACTAATGAAAAACTGTTTTTT. Variable domain in full (rest from reference TRBV5-1 and TRBJ1-4): KAGVTQTPRYLIKTRGQQVTLSCSPISGHRSVSWYQQTPGQGLQFLFEYFSETQRNKGNFPGRFSGRQFSNSRSEMNVSTLELGDSALYLCASSLAGTTNEKLFFGSGTQLSVL.

The sample holds one count of this clone. The rearrangement joins TRBV10-1 to TRBJ1-3; TRBD1 aligns across 7 bases. From germline, CDR1 is WNHNN and CDR2 SYGVQD (reference sequence). The junction had 4 bases not matched to a gene; V was cut back by 8 bases and J by 0 bases. The CDR3 loop spans 14 amino acids. The CDR3 protein is CASRTGNSGNTIYF. The CDR3 nucleotides are TGCGCCAGCCGGACAGGAAACTCTGGAAACACCATATATTTT.

The chain carries TRBV18 and TRBJ2-7, with TRBD2 identical over 12 bases. Per germline, CDR1 KGHSH and CDR2 LQKENI. J lost 3 bases, V lost 4 bases, and 1 base had no gene match. The length of the CDR3 is 14 residues. CDR3 coding DNA: TGTGCCAGCTCACGGGGACTAGCGGGCTACGAGCAGTACTTC. Translating it yields CASSRGLAGYEQYF.